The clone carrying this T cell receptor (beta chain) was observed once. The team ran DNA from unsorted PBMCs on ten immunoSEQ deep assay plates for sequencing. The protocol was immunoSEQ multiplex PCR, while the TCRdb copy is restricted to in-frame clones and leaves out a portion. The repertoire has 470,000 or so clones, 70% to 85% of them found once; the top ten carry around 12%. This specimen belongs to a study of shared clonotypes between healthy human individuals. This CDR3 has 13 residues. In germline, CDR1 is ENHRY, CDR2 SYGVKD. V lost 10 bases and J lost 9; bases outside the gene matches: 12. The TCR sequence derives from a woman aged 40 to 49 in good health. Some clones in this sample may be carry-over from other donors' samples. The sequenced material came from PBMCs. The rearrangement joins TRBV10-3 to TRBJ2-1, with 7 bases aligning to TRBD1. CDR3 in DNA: TGTGCCACCCTGGGACAGAACAGGGGTGAGCAGTTCTTC. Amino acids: CATLGQNRGEQFF.